This is a list of T cell receptor beta chains from one sample in a study of T cell responses to AZD1222 COVID-19 vaccine. The method was immunoSEQ multiplex PCR; TCRdb's version includes in-frame clones alone and lacks a portion of them. The table records more than 80,000 clones, 80% to 95% of them present only once. The sequencing here drew on peripheral blood, taken 28 days after the second AZD1222 dose. The origin of the receptors is an adult who received the AZD1222 COVID-19 vaccine. CDR3s include the opening cysteine and the closing phenylalanine or tryptophan. The D gene is left open where the match is weak.

V gene	J gene	D gene	CDR3 protein
TRBV25-1	TRBJ1-4	TRBD1	CASSEYGTANEKLFF
TRBV5-6	TRBJ1-2	TRBD1	CASSSGTGLTTYGYTF
TRBV9	TRBJ1-6	-	CASSADADLFSSPLHF
TRBV19	TRBJ1-5	-	CASSLQGNSNQPQHF
TRBV25-1	TRBJ2-2	TRBD1	CASSDPTGGETGELFF
TRBV28	TRBJ1-4	TRBD1	CASRVGGQGLLNEKLFF
TRBV13	TRBJ2-1	-	CASSLLINRQSSYNEQFF
TRBV27	TRBJ1-1	-	CASRGAGKIEAFF
TRBV11-3	TRBJ2-1	-	CASSLARGGNEQFF
TRBV10-2	TRBJ2-1	TRBD2	CASSALAGGGNEQFF
TRBV19	TRBJ1-2	-	CASSTYKEGYGYTF
TRBV7-8	TRBJ1-3	-	CASSLAGDGGSGNTIYF
TRBV5-1	TRBJ2-1	TRBD2	CASSFGLAGGQNYEQFF
TRBV11-3	TRBJ1-2	-	CASSQMGFGGYTF
TRBV19	TRBJ1-1	-	CASTLGSPMNTEAFF
TRBV6-5	TRBJ1-2	-	CASSPQGAGYTF
TRBV2	TRBJ1-5	-	CASSETRSQPQHF
TRBV6-2/TRBV6-3	TRBJ1-3	-	CASSGNTVVDF
TRBV3-1/TRBV3-2	TRBJ2-4	-	CASSQTLEKMVGIQYF
TRBV14	TRBJ1-2	-	CASSQEGDGWDGYTF
TRBV12-3/TRBV12-4	TRBJ1-6	-	CASSLGDYSPLHF
TRBV11-2	TRBJ2-7	TRBD2	CASSLGGGEYEQYF
TRBV4-1	TRBJ2-2	-	CASSQDQGTGELFF
TRBV2	TRBJ1-2	-	CASSEYSLNYGYTF
TRBV4-2	TRBJ1-1	-	CASSQVLGAGNTEAFF
TRBV28	TRBJ1-4	-	CASSWGGTAEKLFF
TRBV15	TRBJ1-1	-	CATSAGRTNTEAFF
TRBV20-1	TRBJ1-2	-	CSEGTDYGYTF
TRBV5-6	TRBJ1-2	TRBD1	CASSPGTGINYGYTF
TRBV19	TRBJ2-7	-	CASSAGATYEQYF
TRBV28	TRBJ1-2	TRBD1	CATESTGSGYTF
TRBV3-1/TRBV3-2	TRBJ2-7	TRBD2	CASSGPSGGSLEQYF
TRBV3-1/TRBV3-2	TRBJ1-2	TRBD1	CASSLLGQGAYGYTF
TRBV25-1	TRBJ1-5	-	CASSDPREGSDQPQHF
TRBV5-1	TRBJ1-1	-	CASSSTGGGTEAFF
TRBV14	TRBJ2-7	-	CASSQHRSAYEQYF
TRBV18	TRBJ1-1	-	CASSLTTDMNTEAFF
TRBV30	TRBJ2-3	TRBD2	CAWQWASGDHTQYF
TRBV7-9	TRBJ2-7	-	CASSHRDGNYEQYF
TRBV6-5	TRBJ1-6	-	CASSYSTAPRNPLHF
TRBV14	TRBJ2-1	TRBD2	CASSHYSGGFYNEQFF
TRBV7-3	TRBJ2-7	-	CASSPQTPDMNYEQYF
TRBV14	TRBJ2-1	-	CASSLVWGSEQFF
TRBV2	TRBJ2-2	-	CASSVSDAGTGELFF
TRBV6-4	TRBJ1-1	-	CASSLTGNTEAFF